The 27 T cell receptor beta chains below all came from one sample that was sequenced in a study of regulatory T cells in long-lasting Graves disease. Building of the TCR beta libraries involved iRepertoire HTBI primers and Arm-PCR of CDR3 regions. TCRdb itself ran the multiplex PCR reads through MiXCR, one entry per CDR3 protein. Of roughly 350,000 distinct CDR3 sequences in the sample, about 17% were seen once. This sample's time point: newly diagnosed GD, antithyroid drugs for less than 3 months. Generation of the TCR library employed RNA extracted from PBMCs. These data were likewise used in another study, on T cells in Graves' hyperthyroidism and ophthalmopathy.

The starting material was peripheral blood mononuclear cells (PBMCs), obtained at new diagnosis, from a patient treated with antithyroid drugs. These receptors originate from a woman between 18 and 29 years old with Graves disease.

This clonotype was observed a few times. The V and J genes are TRBV24-1 and TRBJ2-3, with TRBD1 identical over 12 bases. The germline V gene has CDR1 KGHDR and CDR2 SFDVKD. V trimming: 7 bases; J trimming: 4 bases; junction bases outside the gene matches: 8. The CDR3 consists of 16 residues. The CDR3 protein is CATRGPGTGGADTQYF. As DNA, the CDR3 is TGTGCCACCAGGGGCCCCGGGACAGGGGGCGCAGATACGCAGTATTTT.

In this sample, this clonotype turned up many times. The V gene is TRBV11-2, the J gene TRBJ2-2; 8 positions agree with TRBD1. The CDR3 loop spans 16 amino acids. The J segment lost 0 bases and the V segment lost 3 bases, leaving 3 bases of the junction unmatched. Per germline, CDR1 SGHAT and CDR2 FQNNGV. The CDR3 loop is CASSFVRGPNTGELFF. Here the CDR3 DNA reads TGTGCCAGCAGCTTTGTCAGGGGGCCGAACACCGGGGAGCTGTTTTTT.

There are a few counts of this clonotype. The rearrangement uses TRBV10-3 and TRBJ2-1, with TRBD1 matching over 11 bases. The CDR3 contains 18 residues. Germline V lookup: CDR1 ENHRY, CDR2 SYGVKD. Unmatched junction bases numbered 10, after V lost 0 bases and J lost 6 bases. In DNA form, the CDR3 reads TGTGCCATCAGTGAGTCTATACTACGGACAGGGGGCTTCAATGAGCAGTTCTTC. Its translation: CAISESILRTGGFNEQFF.

Many counts were recorded for this clonotype. The chain recombines TRBV2 with TRBJ2-5; the match to TRBD2 covers 8 bases. CDR1 and CDR2 from the germline V gene are SNHLY and FYNNEI. CDR3 length: 14 residues. V lost 5 bases, J lost 4 bases, and 6 bases stayed unmatched. CDR3 sequence reads: CASSFYSGIETQYF. The CDR3 coding sequence is TGTGCCAGCAGTTTCTATAGCGGGATAGAGACCCAGTACTTC.

In this sample, this clonotype turned up a few times. The rearrangement joins TRBV5-4 to TRBJ1-2, with 8 bases lining up with TRBD1. With 3 bases clipped from V and 3 bases from J, the junction kept 7 bases outside the gene matches. CDR3 length: 15 residues. CDR1 and CDR2 (germline): SGHNT, YYREEE (reference sequence). CDR3 sequence (DNA): TGTGCCAGCAGCTCCGGACAGGGTCCTGACTATGGCTACACCTTC. Translation gives CASSSGQGPDYGYTF.

This clonotype showed up many times. The genes are TRBV20-1 and TRBJ1-1; D uncertain. This CDR3 has 14 amino acids. The V end was cut by 6 bases, the J end by 2 bases, with 16 bases between. CDR1 and CDR2 from the germline V gene are DFQATT and SNEGSKA (reference sequence). The CDR3 DNA reads as TGCAGTGCCCACGATCCTGGTGTAAACACTGAAGCTTTCTTT. As protein: CSAHDPGVNTEAFF.

On this clonotype: No conserved phenylalanine or tryptophan is present at the end of the CDR3, so a read error is the likely explanation. The chain recombines TRBV28 with TRBJ2-6, with a possible D match to TRBD2 (5 bases). This CDR3 comprises 16 residues. CDR1 MDHEN and CDR2 SYDVKM come from the germline V gene. The chain's CDR3 is CASSLWRTFGANVLTY. The CDR3 DNA reads TGCGCCAGCAGTTTATGGAGGACTTTTGGGGCCAACGTCCTGACTTAC.

This clonotype occurred many times. The V and J genes are TRBV20-1 and TRBJ1-1; weak D call: TRBD1 (5 bases). The CDR3 consists of 15 residues. Per the germline V gene, CDR1 is DFQATT and CDR2 is SNEGSKA (reference sequence). This CDR3 reads CRAIERAGRGTEAFF. The CDR3 coding sequence is TGCAGGGCGATAGAGCGCGCGGGGAGGGGCACTGAAGCTTTCTTT.

The sample holds a few counts of this clonotype. V usage is TRBV20-1 and J usage is TRBJ2-7, with D hard to call. The CDR3 is 13 residues long. Germline CDR1 is DFQATT and CDR2 is SNEGSKA (reference sequence). Trimming removed 0 bases from V and 0 bases from J, with 6 bases in between. The CDR3 DNA reads TGCAGTGCTAGAGATTTTCTCTCCTACGAGCAGTACTTC. Amino acid sequence: CSARDFLSYEQYF.

This clonotype has a count of ten or more. The chain employs TRBV3-1 and TRBJ1-5; no clear D. The CDR3 length is 15 residues. CDR1 is LGHDT, CDR2 YNNKEL, per germline (reference sequence). V was trimmed by 3 bases and J by 3 bases, leaving 12 bases between them. The CDR3 loop reads CASSQGPNSNQPQHF. The CDR3 DNA follows: TGTGCCAGCAGCCAGGGTCCGAACTCCAATCAGCCCCAGCATTTT.

This clonotype was detected ten times or more. The chain recombines TRBV7-9 with TRBJ2-3; 9 bases line up with TRBD2. Germline lookup yields CDR1 SEHNR and CDR2 FQNEAQ (reference sequence). J was trimmed by 1 base and V by 5 bases; bases with no gene match: 7. There are 16 residues in the CDR3. CDR3 amino acids: CASSRDLAGGTDTQYF. The CDR3 DNA follows: TGTGCCAGCAGCCGAGATTTAGCGGGGGGCACAGATACGCAGTATTTT.

This clonotype showed up many times. The chain has TRBV6-1 and TRBJ2-4; D uncertain. The CDR3 is 14 residues long. V lost 7 bases to trimming and J lost 7 bases, with 17 bases between them. The germline CDR1 and CDR2 sequences are MNHNS and SASEGT. CDR3: CASTLTALMNIQYF. CDR3 in DNA: TGTGCCAGCACCCTGACCGCCCTCATGAACATTCAGTACTTC.

In its sample, this clonotype was seen a few times. The J gene is TRBJ2-7, the V gene TRBV2, with D perhaps TRBD1 or TRBD2 (6 bases each). The V end was cut by 7 bases, the J end by 4 bases, with 17 bases between. The CDR3 has 14 residues. CDR1 is SNHLY, CDR2 FYNNEI, per germline. CDR3 residues: CASTRDRREYEQYF. Written as DNA, the CDR3 is TGTGCCAGCACTCGAGACAGGAGGGAATACGAGCAGTACTTC.

This clonotype ranks as medium-sized. The genes are TRBV12-3 or TRBV12-4 and TRBJ1-1; tentatively, D is TRBD1 (6 bases). This CDR3 is built from 14 residues. V was cut by 8 bases and J by 5 bases, with 18 bases left in between. The CDR3 nucleotides read TGTGCCAGCGTGTCAAAGTGGGGGCGGACTGAAGCTTTCTTT. It is translated as CASVSKWGRTEAFF.

This clonotype has a count of ten or more. J is TRBJ2-5 and V is TRBV20-1; 7 bases are a match to TRBD2. The J segment lost 4 bases and the V segment lost 6 bases, leaving 5 bases of the junction unmatched. Germline V gives CDR1 DFQATT, CDR2 SNEGSKA (reference sequence). The CDR3 is 12 residues long. The CDR3 region has the DNA TGCAGTGCCAGACTAGCTGCAGAGACCCAGTACTTC. It specifies CSARLAAETQYF.

On this clonotype itself: At one end, the junction sequence differs from germline, possibly due to a read error. The rearrangement links TRBV5-1 to TRBJ2-3, with D possibly TRBD2 on 5 matching bases. CDR3 length: 13 amino acids. Germline V gene lookup returns CDR1 SGHRS and CDR2 YFSETQ. CDR3 nucleotide sequence: TGCGCCAGCAGCTCCCTATCTAGTTACGAGCGGTACTTC. It translates to CASSSLSSYERYF.

In its sample, this clonotype was seen many times. The CDR3 protein is CASSASGRAPDTQYF. CDR3 in DNA: TGTGCCAGCAGCGCTAGCGGGAGGGCCCCAGATACGCAGTATTTT. This rearrangement joins TRBV9 to TRBJ2-3; 12 bases fit TRBD2. V was clipped by 3 bases and J by 4 bases; unmatched bases: 3. The CDR3 loop spans 15 amino acids. Germline CDR1 and CDR2: SGDLS and YYNGEE.

Comments on this clonotype: Given a much more abundant clone one base away, this may be a read error. The CDR3 sequence: CASSFSGRGAQPQHF. The CDR3 nucleotides read TGTGCCAGCAGTTTTTCGGGACGGGGGGCACAGCCCCAGCATTTT. The chain has TRBV28 and TRBJ1-5; D perhaps matches TRBD1 (6 bases). The CDR3 covers 15 residues. In germline, CDR1 is MDHEN, CDR2 SYDVKM. Trimming stripped 3 bases from V and 7 bases from J, with 16 bases between.

This clonotype was recorded many times. The CDR3 DNA reads TGTGCCTGGGGGACAGGGTCTCCCTACAATGAGCAGTTCTTC. This translates into CAWGTGSPYNEQFF. The chain joins TRBV30 to TRBJ2-1; 9 bases fit TRBD1. Germline V CDR1 and CDR2: GTSNPN, SVGIG (reference sequence). CDR3 length equals 14 residues. V dropped 5 bases and J dropped 2; count of bases not matched to a gene: 4.

This clonotype was detected ten times or more. CDR3 DNA: TGTGCCAGCAGCCCAGGGGTCCAAGAGACCCAGTACTTC. Translation gives CASSPGVQETQYF. This chain joins TRBV7-9 and TRBJ2-5; maybe TRBD1 (6 bases). V lost 5 bases and J lost 1, with 8 bases in between. CDR1 and CDR2 (germline): SEHNR, FQNEAQ (reference sequence). This CDR3 is 13 amino acids long. The full variable domain, completed using reference TRBV7-9 and TRBJ2-5, is DTGVSQNPRHKITKRGQNVTFRCDPISEHNRLYWYRQTLGQGPEFLTYFQNEAQLEKSRLLSDRFSAERPKGSFSTLEIQRTEQGDSAMYLCASSPGVQETQYFGPGTRLLVL.

This clonotype was recorded at least ten times. V and J are TRBV2 and TRBJ1-2, with D perhaps matching TRBD1 (6 bases). V was pared by 9 bases and J by 3 bases, with 8 bases between. CDR1 and CDR2 (germline): SNHLY, FYNNEI. The CDR3 has 11 residues. The CDR3 protein is CARTGDYGYTF. Written as DNA, the CDR3 is TGTGCCAGGACAGGAGACTATGGCTACACCTTC.

This clonotype appeared a few times. The V call is TRBV18, the J call TRBJ2-5, with D tentatively TRBD1 or TRBD2 (5 bases each). CDR3 size: 15 residues. Trimming took off 6 bases at V and 0 bases at J, with 14 bases between the two ends. Germline V gives CDR1 KGHSH, CDR2 LQKENI. The CDR3 DNA reads TGTGCCAGCTCTCCAATCGGGACGGACCAAGAGACCCAGTACTTC. Translation gives CASSPIGTDQETQYF.

In the case of this clonotype: Germline is not matched at one junction end, which may reflect a read error. V is TRBV7-3 and J is TRBJ1-6, with D possibly being TRBD1 (5 bases). The V gene's germline CDR1 is SGHTA and CDR2 FQGTGA. The CDR3 is 15 amino acids. CDR3 nucleotides: TGCGCCAGCAGCCCACGGGGACTGCCTAATTCACCCCTCCACTTT. Amino acid sequence: CASSPRGLPNSPLHF.

This clonotype was counted only a few times. The V call is TRBV24-1, the J call TRBJ1-2; 8 bases agree with TRBD1. Germline CDR1 and CDR2: KGHDR and SFDVKD. V gave up 7 bases and J gave up 5 bases; unmatched junction bases: 5. This CDR3 is 13 amino acids long. For the CDR3, the DNA is TGTGCCACCAGCGCGACAGGGGTGTATGGCTACACCTTC. It yields the protein CATSATGVYGYTF.

This clonotype has just a few counts. The chain joins TRBV19 to TRBJ2-3, with 8 bases matching TRBD2. V lost 4 bases and J lost 3; bases outside the gene matches: 6. Germline V lookup: CDR1 LNHDA, CDR2 SQIVND (reference sequence). The CDR3 totals 15 residues. CDR3 sequence reads: CASSTTGTRTDTQYF. In nucleotides, the CDR3 is TGTGCCAGTAGTACGACCGGGACTAGAACAGATACGCAGTATTTT.

This clonotype was recorded many times. V usage is TRBV28 and J usage is TRBJ1-1; D unresolved. This CDR3 is 13 amino acids long. The V gene lost 8 bases and the J gene lost 5 bases, with 15 bases spanning the gap. Germline V gives CDR1 MDHEN, CDR2 SYDVKM. The CDR3 loop is CASATVLTTEAFF. Here the CDR3 DNA reads TGTGCCAGCGCCACCGTTCTGACGACTGAAGCTTTCTTT.

This clonotype was detected many times. The rearrangement uses TRBV18 and TRBJ1-1, with 7 positions matching TRBD1. The ends lost 4 bases at V and 5 bases at J; junction bases unmatched: 13. Germline values: CDR1 KGHSH, CDR2 LQKENI. The CDR3 length is 16 residues. The CDR3 loop is CASSQDRANPPTEAFF. The CDR3 DNA reads as TGTGCCAGCTCACAAGACAGGGCCAATCCCCCGACTGAAGCTTTCTTT.